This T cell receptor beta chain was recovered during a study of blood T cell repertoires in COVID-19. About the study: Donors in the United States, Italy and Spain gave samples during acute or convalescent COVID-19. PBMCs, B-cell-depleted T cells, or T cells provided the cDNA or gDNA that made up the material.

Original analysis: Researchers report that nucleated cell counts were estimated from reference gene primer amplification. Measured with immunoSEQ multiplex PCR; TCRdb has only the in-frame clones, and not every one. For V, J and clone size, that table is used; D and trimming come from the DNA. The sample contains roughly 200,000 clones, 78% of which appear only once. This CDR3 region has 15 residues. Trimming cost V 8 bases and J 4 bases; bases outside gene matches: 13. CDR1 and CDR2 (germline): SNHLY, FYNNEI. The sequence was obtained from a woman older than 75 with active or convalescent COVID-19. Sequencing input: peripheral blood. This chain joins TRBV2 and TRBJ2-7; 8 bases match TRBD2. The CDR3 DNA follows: TGTGCCAGCGGAGACTGGCGGGGGGAAACTTACGAGCAGTACTTC. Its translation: CASGDWRGETYEQYF.